The T cell receptor (beta chain) described here comes from a study of blood T cell repertoires in COVID-19. Background on the study: Samples of COVID-19 (acute and convalescent) were obtained from the United States, Italy and Spain.

Germline-derived CDR1 and CDR2 are KGHDR and SFDVKD. This CDR3 contains 17 residues. V shed 5 bases and J shed 3 bases, with 21 bases lying between them. Measured with immunoSEQ multiplex PCR; TCRdb has only the in-frame clones, and not every one. The profile shows fewer than 500,000 clones, 80% to 90% of them singletons. Individuals drawn from 20 to 25 US areas were roughly 18 to 95 years old. Participants' reported clinical history set cohort assignment. Input material: PBMCs or T cells enriched from blood (not recorded which). The chain links TRBV24-1 to TRBJ1-1; D perhaps matches TRBD1 (6 bases). The source is a man in his thirties or forties who had recovered from COVID-19. The DNA for the CDR3 is TGTGCCACCAGTGTGGGGGGGCAGGGTGGAGCTGACACTGAAGCTTTCTTT. This sequence encodes CATSVGGQGGADTEAFF.